This passage covers 4 T cell receptor beta chains from one sample sequenced in a study of blood T cell repertoires in COVID-19. Profiling relied on immunoSEQ multiplex PCR, and the TCRdb table lists in-frame clones only, not all of them. This sample has around 320,000 clones, with 87% found just once. The sample taken for sequencing was peripheral blood. These receptors were taken from a man aged 18 to 29 with active or convalescent COVID-19.

The V call is TRBV15, the J call TRBJ2-2; tentatively, D is TRBD1 (6 bases). Trimming left V 3 bases short and J 6 bases short, with 8 bases between. CDR1 is LNHNV, CDR2 YYDKDF, per germline (reference sequence). This CDR3 comprises 13 residues. The CDR3 DNA reads TGTGCCACCAGCAGTTCAGGGGCCGGGGAGCTGTTTTTT. It is translated as CATSSSGAGELFF.

The chain couples TRBV4-1 to TRBJ1-3, with 9 bases identical to TRBD1. The germline CDR1 and CDR2 sequences are MGHRA and YSYEKL. The ends lost 4 bases at V and 4 bases at J; junction bases unmatched: 2. The CDR3 spans 14 residues. The DNA for the CDR3 is TGCGCCAGCAGCCCCGGGACAGGGGGAAACACCATATATTTT. This codes for CASSPGTGGNTIYF.

The rearrangement uses TRBV27 and TRBJ2-7; D might be TRBD1 (5 bases). Trimming stripped 6 bases from V and 0 bases from J, with 18 bases between. There are 16 residues in the CDR3. Per the germline V gene, CDR1 is MNHEY and CDR2 is SMNVEV (reference sequence). DNA for the CDR3: TGTGCCAGCAGCAACTCCCCCGACAGTAGCTCCTACGAGCAGTACTTC. It translates to CASSNSPDSSSYEQYF.

V gene TRBV6-4 combines with J gene TRBJ1-6, with no clear D. The CDR3 extends over 19 amino acids. V dropped 4 bases and J dropped 0 bases, with 19 bases sitting between them. Per the germline V gene, CDR1 is MRHNA and CDR2 is SNTAGT. The CDR3 sequence: CASSAAKREFGSYNSPLHF. CDR3 nucleotides: TGTGCCAGCAGTGCCGCCAAGAGGGAGTTTGGCTCCTATAATTCACCCCTCCACTTT.